What follows describes a single TCR beta chain. Clones were read by immunoSEQ multiplex PCR, and TCRdb kept only the in-frame ones, dropping some. The table includes 500,000 to 850,000 clones, over 75% detected once. CDR3 length equals 16 residues. V gave up 1 base and J gave up 1 base; unmatched junction bases: 5. Looked up from germline, CDR1 is SGHRS and CDR2 is YFSETQ. The source of the sample is a study of shared T cell receptors in the human thymus. These data were likewise used in another study, on human thymus T cells. That report notes: Thymus was obtained from resections taken during corrective heart surgery. Within thymic and blood repertoires, V and J gene usage appeared to be biased. Overlap was high between thymic repertoires from unrelated individuals, as reported in related research.

The material sequenced was thymocytes. The chain employs TRBV5-1 and TRBJ2-5; 9 positions agree with TRBD2. The receptor was derived from a boy younger than two with a congenital heart defect. CDR3 bases: TGCGCCAGCAGCTTGAGGGCGGGGGGGACCCAAGAGACCCAGTACTTC. It encodes CASSLRAGGTQETQYF.